The 29 T cell receptor beta chains below all came from one sample that was sequenced in a study of beta chain features in type 1 diabetes. Study conclusions and caveats: Among all four CD4+ subsets, Type 1 diabetes patients had TCRB CDR3s that were moderately but significantly shorter.

Isolated RNA was reverse transcribed in full, so expressed TCRB transcripts were sequenced. Produced via immunoSEQ multiplex PCR; TCRdb's table is partial and in-frame only. Among about 45,000 clones, roughly 70% were seen once, and the ten largest hold approximately 2.3%. Their recognized antigens are unknown. Sequencing used Tregs from blood. Receptor source: a woman aged 18 to 35 with type 1 diabetes.

V gene TRBV6-1 combines with J gene TRBJ2-5; TRBD1 is a possible D gene (5 bases). The germline CDR1 and CDR2 sequences are MNHNS and SASEGT. Trimming shortened V by 6 bases and J by 5 bases, and 16 bases separated the two germline ends. The CDR3 consists of 14 residues. In nucleotides, the CDR3 is TGTGCCAGCAGAAACCCAGGGTCCGGGGAGACCCAGTACTTC. Translating it yields CASRNPGSGETQYF.

The sample holds a few counts of this clone. This chain uses TRBV7-2 with TRBJ1-1, with 9 nucleotides matching TRBD1. Germline loops: CDR1 SGHTA, CDR2 FQGNSA. CDR3 length: 14 residues. The J segment lost 4 bases and the V segment lost 5 bases, leaving 5 bases of the junction unmatched. This CDR3 reads CASSPQQGATEAFF. In DNA form, the CDR3 reads TGTGCCAGCAGCCCGCAACAGGGGGCCACTGAAGCTTTCTTT.

This rearrangement joins TRBV29-1 to TRBJ2-1; 10 positions agree with TRBD2. This CDR3 region has 14 residues. Germline V gene sequence: CDR1 SQVTM, CDR2 ANQGSEA. V dropped 2 bases and J dropped 6; count of bases not matched to a gene: 4. CDR3 nucleotide sequence: TGCAGCGTTGAAAAGGGACTAGCGACCAATGAGCAGTTCTTC. Translation: CSVEKGLATNEQFF.

The count of this clone is one. The chain uses TRBV4-3 and TRBJ2-7; TRBD1 matches 9 bases. Per the germline V gene, CDR1 is LGHNA and CDR2 is YSLEER. The CDR3 totals 15 residues. Germline trimming cut 2 bases from V and 2 bases from J; bases unmatched to any gene: 4. The CDR3 DNA reads as TGCGCCAGCAGCCAATGGACAGGGGTAGCCTACGAGCAGTACTTC. It encodes CASSQWTGVAYEQYF.

This clone showed up just a few times. This chain joins TRBV10-3 and TRBJ2-3; D not resolved. Trimming shortened V by 4 bases and J by 6 bases, and 8 bases separated the two germline ends. CDR3 length: 12 residues. Germline V lookup: CDR1 ENHRY, CDR2 SYGVKD. DNA for the CDR3: TGTGCCATCAGTGGAGGCCGGGATACGCAGTATTTT. Protein sequence: CAISGGRDTQYF.

The J gene is TRBJ2-7, the V gene TRBV27, with TRBD1 matching 9 bases. CDR3 size: 18 residues. After removal of 1 base from V and 4 bases from J, the junction contained 14 bases not matched to a gene. Germline V gives CDR1 MNHEY, CDR2 SMNVEV (reference sequence). The CDR3 protein is CASSLYILPGQGGYEQYF. The CDR3 DNA reads TGTGCCAGCAGTTTATATATCCTCCCGGGACAGGGAGGGTACGAGCAGTACTTC.

The chain uses TRBV14 and TRBJ2-1; maybe TRBD2 (5 bases). The V end lost 6 bases, the J end lost 4 bases, and 10 bases lay between the germline ends. The CDR3 covers 13 residues. Germline assignment: CDR1 SGHDN and CDR2 FVKESK. The CDR3 DNA is TGTGCCAGCAGTCGTGACTATTACAATGAGCAGTTCTTC. Protein product: CASSRDYYNEQFF.

The chain is built from TRBV9 and TRBJ2-5; 9 bases match TRBD2. The CDR3 has 15 residues. Germline V gives CDR1 SGDLS, CDR2 YYNGEE. Germline trimming cut 3 bases from V and 1 base from J; bases unmatched to any gene: 4. The CDR3 region is CASSASGGIQETQYF. CDR3 DNA sequence: TGTGCCAGCAGCGCCAGCGGGGGGATCCAAGAGACCCAGTACTTC.

The chain links TRBV7-2 to TRBJ1-3; D might be TRBD1 (5 bases). This CDR3 is 16 amino acids long. Germline lookup yields CDR1 SGHTA and CDR2 FQGNSA. Between the trimmed V and J ends, which lost 3 bases and 4 bases, there was a span of 16 bases. The DNA for the CDR3 is TGTGCCAGCAGCTTGGCCGGGGCGGGGTCGGGAAACACCATATATTTT. Protein: CASSLAGAGSGNTIYF.

This clone appeared a few times. The chain uses TRBV29-1 and TRBJ2-7; TRBD2 might be the D (5 bases). Looked up from germline, CDR1 is SQVTM and CDR2 is ANQGSEA. Trimming removed 7 bases from V and 2 bases from J, with 12 bases in between. This CDR3 region has 12 residues. The CDR3 spells CSARGPTYEQYF. CDR3 DNA sequence: TGCAGCGCTCGCGGGCCGACCTACGAGCAGTACTTC.

The chain uses TRBV19 and TRBJ1-1, with 7 bases fitting TRBD1. CDR3 length: 15 residues. Per germline, CDR1 LNHDA and CDR2 SQIVND (reference sequence). The trim removed 4 bases at V and 1 base at J, leaving 6 bases unmatched. The CDR3 coding sequence is TGTGCCAGTAGTACACGACAGGGCTGGAACACTGAAGCTTTCTTT. This sequence encodes CASSTRQGWNTEAFF.

A single count supports this clone. This chain joins TRBV15 and TRBJ1-5; TRBD1 matches 8 bases. Looked up from germline, CDR1 is LNHNV and CDR2 is YYDKDF (reference sequence). The V gene end was trimmed by 8 bases and the J gene end by 6 bases; junction bases not matched to a gene: 9. CDR3 length: 14 amino acids. CDR3 amino acids: CATQGTGVFQPQHF. The CDR3 region has the DNA TGTGCCACCCAGGGGACAGGTGTGTTTCAGCCCCAGCATTTT.

This clone is categorized as medium-sized. This chain joins TRBV19 and TRBJ1-2; D call uncertain. The germline CDR1 and CDR2 sequences are LNHDA and SQIVND (reference sequence). V was clipped by 5 bases and J by 2 bases, with 12 bases between them. The CDR3 length is 14 residues. This chain's CDR3 is CASSDGSANYGYTF. The CDR3 region has the DNA TGTGCCAGTAGTGACGGGTCTGCGAACTATGGCTACACCTTC.

The rearrangement joins TRBV5-6 to TRBJ2-3; a weak D match, TRBD2 (5 bases). The CDR3 covers 16 residues. The germline V and J ends were trimmed by 1 base and 3 bases, with 15 bases remaining between them. CDR1 and CDR2 (germline): SGHDT, YYEEEE. CDR3 sequence (DNA): TGTGCCAGCAGCTTGCCGTGGGTAGCGTCGACAGATACGCAGTATTTT. This sequence encodes CASSLPWVASTDTQYF. Full variable domain (rest looked up from reference TRBV5-6 and TRBJ2-3): DAGVTQSPTHLIKTRGQQVTLRCSPKSGHDTVSWYQQALGQGPQFIFQYYEEEERQRGNFPDRFSGHQFPNYSSELNVNALLLGDSALYLCASSLPWVASTDTQYFGPGTRLTVL.

This clone was seen a few times. The chain is built from TRBV2 and TRBJ1-5; TRBD1 matches at 12 bases. Germline loops: CDR1 SNHLY, CDR2 FYNNEI. The CDR3 length is 16 residues. The J segment lost 2 bases and the V segment lost 6 bases, leaving 5 bases of the junction unmatched. This CDR3 is CASRSGQGAGNQPQHF. As DNA, the CDR3 is TGTGCCAGCAGATCGGGACAGGGGGCGGGCAATCAGCCCCAGCATTTT.

The genes are TRBV30 and TRBJ1-2; 10 nucleotides align to TRBD1. V shed 3 bases, J shed 5 bases, and the junction held 3 bases outside the gene matches. CDR3 length: 13 residues. CDR1 is GTSNPN and CDR2 is SVGIG in the germline V gene (reference sequence). The CDR3 sequence: CAWSLDRGYGYTF. The DNA of the CDR3 is TGTGCCTGGAGCTTGGACAGGGGGTATGGCTACACCTTC.

The V call is TRBV13, the J call TRBJ1-4; 9 bases align to TRBD1. V gave up 2 bases and J gave up 7 bases; unmatched junction bases: 2. CDR1 and CDR2 (germline): PRHDT, FYEKMQ (reference sequence). CDR3 length equals 14 residues. In DNA form, the CDR3 reads TGTGCCAGCAGCTTAAGGGACAGGGCTGAAAAACTGTTTTTT. Translated: CASSLRDRAEKLFF.

This rearrangement joins TRBV30 to TRBJ1-6; D gene ambiguous. Germline V gene sequence: CDR1 GTSNPN, CDR2 SVGIG (reference sequence). The V end was cut by 8 bases, the J end by 4 bases, with 18 bases between. The CDR3 has 15 residues. The CDR3 DNA reads as TGTGCCGCCAACCTCAAGACGGGGTATAATTCACCCCTCCACTTT. Protein: CAANLKTGYNSPLHF.

This chain connects TRBV30 to TRBJ1-1; no firm D call. Trimming took 4 bases from V and 6 from J, leaving 6 bases between them. The CDR3 sequence is 10 residues long. Germline V gene sequence: CDR1 GTSNPN, CDR2 SVGIG (reference sequence). CDR3 sequence (DNA): TGTGCCTGGAAGCGAGCTGAAGCTTTCTTT. Protein: CAWKRAEAFF. Full variable domain (outside the CDR3, taken from reference TRBV30 and TRBJ1-1): SQTIHQWPATLVQPVGSPLSLECTVEGTSNPNLYWYRQAAGRGLQLLFYSVGIGQISSEVPQNLSASRPQDRQFILSSKKLLLSDSGFYLCAWKRAEAFFGQGTRLTVV.

J is TRBJ2-7 and V is TRBV18; D perhaps matches TRBD1 (6 bases). The germline gives CDR1 KGHSH, CDR2 LQKENI. The CDR3 contains 15 residues. The ends were cut back, 3 bases at V and 4 bases at J, with 16 bases in the middle. CDR3: CASSPPATGIYEQYF. The DNA for the CDR3 is TGTGCCAGCTCACCCCCGGCCACAGGGATTTACGAGCAGTACTTC. The entire variable domain, with the rest obtained from reference TRBV18 and TRBJ2-7, is as follows: NAGVMQNPRHLVRRRGQEARLRCSPMKGHSHVYWYRQLPEEGLKFMVYLQKENIIDESGMPKERFSAEFPKEGPSILRIQQVVRGDSAAYFCASSPPATGIYEQYFGPGTRLTVT.

The table lists this clone with a few counts. Different DNA sequences within this sample yield the same CDR3. The genes are TRBV7-2 and TRBJ2-7; 8 positions agree with TRBD2. Trimming took 4 bases from V and 3 from J; bases not matched to a gene: 5. The length of the CDR3 is 14 residues. Germline V gene sequence: CDR1 SGHTA, CDR2 FQGNSA. CDR3: CASSSGTRRYEQYF. The CDR3 DNA follows: TGTGCCAGCAGCTCGGGGACTAGACGCTACGAGCAGTACTTC.

The chain uses TRBV7-2 and TRBJ2-1; D uncertain. Trimming took 3 bases from V and 1 from J, leaving 7 bases between them. CDR1 and CDR2 (germline): SGHTA, FQGNSA. CDR3 size: 14 residues. CDR3 in DNA: TGTGCCAGCAGCTTCTCAGGTTCCTACAATGAGCAGTTCTTC. Translated, it gives CASSFSGSYNEQFF.

The rearrangement links TRBV6-6 to TRBJ1-2; no firm D call. The CDR3 is 11 amino acids. Trimming pared 5 bases from V and 7 bases from J, leaving 8 bases between. From germline, CDR1 is MNHNY and CDR2 SVGAGI (reference sequence). The CDR3 DNA reads as TGTGCCAGCAGTCGCTCCGGTGGCTACACCTTC. Residues: CASSRSGGYTF.

The rearrangement uses TRBV5-4 and TRBJ2-3; D might be TRBD1 (5 bases). Germline V gives CDR1 SGHNT, CDR2 YYREEE (reference sequence). V shed 6 bases and J shed 6 bases, with 11 bases lying between them. The CDR3 has 12 amino acids. CDR3 residues: CASKGIIDTQYF. CDR3 DNA sequence: TGTGCCAGCAAGGGGATTATTGATACGCAGTATTTT. The full variable domain, completed using reference TRBV5-4 and TRBJ2-3, is ETGVTQSPTHLIKTRGQQVTLRCSSQSGHNTVSWYQQALGQGPQFIFQYYREEENGRGNFPPRFSGLQFPNYSSELNVNALELDDSALYLCASKGIIDTQYFGPGTRLTVL.

The chain carries TRBV19 and TRBJ2-4; D perhaps matches TRBD2 (6 bases). V dropped 4 bases and J dropped 10 bases, with 17 bases sitting between them. Germline values: CDR1 LNHDA, CDR2 SQIVND (reference sequence). The CDR3 totals 14 residues. The CDR3 region is CASSTGTGTLIQYF. CDR3 DNA: TGTGCCAGTAGTACAGGAACCGGGACTCTTATTCAGTACTTC.

The genes are TRBV19 and TRBJ2-1; 9 bases line up with TRBD1. Trimming cost V 8 bases and J 2 bases; bases outside gene matches: 1. Germline V gives CDR1 LNHDA, CDR2 SQIVND (reference sequence). The CDR3 loop spans 13 amino acids. For the CDR3, the DNA is TGTGCCAGTGGGACAGGGCCCTACAATGAGCAGTTCTTC. Translation gives CASGTGPYNEQFF.

CDR3: CASSPSPNQPQHF. The CDR3 DNA sequence: TGCGCCAGCAGCCCGTCCCCCAATCAGCCCCAGCATTTT. This chain joins TRBV4-3 and TRBJ1-5; no clear D. Per germline, CDR1 LGHNA and CDR2 YSLEER. The ends were cut back, 4 bases at V and 3 bases at J, with 7 bases in the middle. This CDR3 spans 13 amino acids.

The chain uses TRBV19 and TRBJ2-1; 14 bases align to TRBD2. CDR1 and CDR2 from the germline V gene are LNHDA and SQIVND (reference sequence). The CDR3 spans 18 residues. V was pared by 5 bases and J by 7 bases, with 13 bases of the junction left unmatched. The CDR3 reads CASSPTGLAGGSGNEQFF. CDR3 sequence (DNA): TGTGCCAGTAGTCCAACCGGACTAGCGGGAGGCTCGGGGAATGAGCAGTTCTTC.

This chain links TRBV7-9 with TRBJ2-1; a possible D gene is TRBD2 (7 bases). Germline V gene lookup returns CDR1 SEHNR and CDR2 FQNEAQ (reference sequence). The V end was cut by 7 bases, the J end by 7 bases, with 17 bases between. This CDR3 spans 14 amino acids. In DNA form, the CDR3 reads TGTGCCAGCACCCCTCGGGGGGCCTTGAATGAGCAGTTCTTC. Translated: CASTPRGALNEQFF.